Shown below are 16 T cell receptor beta chains from a single sample sequenced in a study of T cells in Graves' hyperthyroidism and ophthalmopathy. RNA transcripts were the template for amplifying TCR beta CDR3 regions. Researchers ran a first-round RT-PCR on the TCR CDR3 using the HTBI primer set. Via MiXCR, TCRdb re-called the multiplex PCR reads, giving one row per CDR3 protein. The sample has some 800,000 distinct CDR3 sequences, about 38% seen once. The specimen sequenced was blood. The receptors were gathered from a man aged 18 to 30 with Graves' hyperthyroidism.

The chain has TRBV5-1 and TRBJ1-3; D unresolved. This CDR3 has 16 residues. Germline CDR1 and CDR2: SGHRS and YFSETQ. Trimming cost V 0 bases and J 1 base, with 11 bases left between them. The CDR3 protein is CASSLGQRISGNTIYF. CDR3 coding DNA: TGCGCCAGCAGCTTGGGGCAGCGAATATCTGGAAACACCATATATTTT. The full variable domain, completed using reference TRBV5-1 and TRBJ1-3, is KAGVTQTPRYLIKTRGQQVTLSCSPISGHRSVSWYQQTPGQGLQFLFEYFSETQRNKGNFPGRFSGRQFSNSRSEMNVSTLELGDSALYLCASSLGQRISGNTIYFGEGSWLTVV.

This clonotype was counted at least ten times. The chain uses TRBV14 and TRBJ1-6, with D perhaps TRBD1 (5 bases). The CDR3 spans 16 residues. V lost 1 base to trimming and J lost 7 bases, with 14 bases between them. The V gene's germline CDR1 is SGHDN and CDR2 FVKESK. Here the CDR3 DNA reads TGTGCCAGCAGCCAAGCGTCCGTATGGGGCAATTCACCCCTCCACTTT. The encoded protein is CASSQASVWGNSPLHF.

The chain joins TRBV12-3 or TRBV12-4 to TRBJ1-3; 7 bases map to TRBD1. The J segment lost 2 bases and the V segment lost 5 bases, leaving 9 bases of the junction unmatched. The CDR3 is 16 amino acids. CDR3 region: CASSLGTVLPGNTIYF. CDR3 coding DNA: TGTGCCAGCAGTCTCGGGACAGTTCTCCCTGGAAACACCATATATTTT.

The chain has TRBV29-1 and TRBJ2-7; D might be TRBD1 (6 bases). CDR3 length: 13 residues. V lost 2 bases and J lost 3, with 11 bases in between. Germline V CDR1 and CDR2: SQVTM, ANQGSEA. The CDR3 DNA follows: TGCAGCGTTGAAAGGGACATGGGCTACGAGCAGTACTTC. Protein sequence: CSVERDMGYEQYF.

A remark on this clonotype: A read error may explain this, as a much larger clone is one base away. The chain uses TRBV5-1 and TRBJ1-2, with TRBD1 as a possible D gene (5 bases). This CDR3 contains 14 residues. The V gene's germline CDR1 is SGHRS and CDR2 YFSETQ. The DNA of the CDR3 is TGCGCCAGCAGCTCTGGAGGCAGGGAGTATGGCAACACCTTC. Translated, it gives CASSSGGREYGNTF.

In this sample, this clonotype turned up a few times. The chain joins TRBV7-2 to TRBJ1-4; D gene unclear. V lost 1 base, J lost 4 bases, and 7 bases lay in between. The CDR3 covers 14 residues. Germline loops: CDR1 SGHTA, CDR2 FQGNSA. The CDR3 sequence: CASSLVVGNEKLFF. CDR3 in DNA: TGTGCCAGCAGCTTAGTTGTCGGTAATGAAAAACTGTTTTTT.

This clonotype came up many times. The rearrangement joins TRBV12-3 or TRBV12-4 to TRBJ1-6; 7 nucleotides agree with TRBD1. The CDR3 is made up of 15 amino acids. V lost 6 bases, J lost 8 bases, and 10 bases stayed unmatched. CDR3 sequence: CASSTRQGWHSPLHF. CDR3 coding DNA: TGTGCCAGCAGCACCCGACAGGGTTGGCATTCACCCCTCCACTTT.

Concerning this clonotype itself: Compared with germline, one end of the junction differs, possibly owing to a read error. V is TRBV7-3 and J is TRBJ2-2, with 9 bases fitting TRBD2. Germline loops: CDR1 SGHTA, CDR2 FQGTGA. CDR3 length: 16 residues. CDR3 protein: CASSLLPSGNTGELSF. In nucleotides, the CDR3 is TGTGCCAGCAGCTTACTCCCTAGCGGGAACACCGGGGAGCTGTCTTTT.

About this clonotype itself: A much larger clone lies one base from this, so it may be a read error. V and J are TRBV29-1 and TRBJ2-7; 8 bases fit TRBD1. CDR1 is SQVTM, CDR2 ANQGSEA, per germline. The CDR3 spans 13 residues. V was clipped by 6 bases and J by 1 base; unmatched bases: 5. The CDR3 loop is CSVGWTGSYEQYF. The CDR3 DNA is TGCAGCGTGGGATGGACAGGGTCCTACGAGCAGTACTTC.

This clonotype was observed at least ten times. This sequence joins TRBV2 and TRBJ1-5; D is undetermined. Germline V lookup: CDR1 SNHLY, CDR2 FYNNEI. This CDR3 is built from 15 residues. Trimming stripped 3 bases from V and 2 bases from J, with 11 bases between. CDR3 loop: CASSEVGLGNQPQHF. The CDR3 DNA sequence: TGTGCCAGCAGTGAGGTAGGGTTAGGCAATCAGCCCCAGCATTTT.

V is TRBV2 and J is TRBJ2-1; a weak D match, TRBD1 (6 bases). Trimming removed 7 bases from V and 4 bases from J, with 11 bases in between. The CDR3 runs 13 residues. Germline-derived CDR1 and CDR2 are SNHLY and FYNNEI. The CDR3, as DNA: TGTGCCAGCATTGGGGGCCGTTACAATGAGCAGTTCTTC. Its protein product is CASIGGRYNEQFF. Variable domain in full (rest from reference TRBV2 and TRBJ2-1): EPEVTQTPSHQVTQMGQEVILRCVPISNHLYFYWYRQILGQKVEFLVSFYNNEISEKSEIFDDQFSVERPDGSNFTLKIRSTKLEDSAMYFCASIGGRYNEQFFGPGTRLTVL.

V is TRBV5-1 and J is TRBJ2-7; D is uncertain. Looked up from germline, CDR1 is SGHRS and CDR2 is YFSETQ. This CDR3 contains 14 residues. The germline V and J ends were trimmed by 4 bases and 3 bases, with 14 bases remaining between them. The chain's CDR3 is CASSMAPTNYEQYF. For the CDR3, the DNA is TGCGCCAGCAGCATGGCCCCCACGAACTACGAGCAGTACTTC.

The V call is TRBV6-6, the J call TRBJ1-6, with D maybe TRBD1 (6 bases). Germline values: CDR1 MNHNY, CDR2 SVGAGI (reference sequence). This CDR3 is built from 18 residues. V was shortened by 0 bases and J by 5 bases, with 17 bases between the two germline ends. The CDR3 loop reads CASSYSSTGTPHNSPLHF. CDR3 DNA: TGTGCCAGCAGTTACTCGTCTACCGGGACACCGCATAATTCACCCCTCCACTTT.

The CDR3, as DNA: TGTGCCATCAGTGAGTCTGAAGGGGAAGGAGGGGCTTTCTTT. Its translation: CAISESEGEGGAFF. V is TRBV10-3 and J is TRBJ1-1; possibly TRBD1 for D (5 bases). Germline V gene data show CDR1 as ENHRY and CDR2 as SYGVKD. Trimming cost V 0 bases and J 11 bases, with 16 bases left between them. CDR3 size: 14 residues.

Many counts were recorded for this clonotype. V gene TRBV24-1 combines with J gene TRBJ1-1, with D perhaps matching TRBD1 (6 bases). Per germline, CDR1 KGHDR and CDR2 SFDVKD. This CDR3 contains 15 residues. The ends were cut back, 7 bases at V and 1 base at J, with 15 bases in the middle. CDR3 bases: TGTGCCACCAGCACACCTACAGGGCAGAACACTGAAGCTTTCTTT. Translation: CATSTPTGQNTEAFF.

J is TRBJ1-5 and V is TRBV2, with D perhaps matching TRBD1 (6 bases). CDR1 is SNHLY, CDR2 FYNNEI, per germline. The CDR3 length is 17 residues. The V and J ends lost 4 bases and 1 base respectively, with 17 bases between them. CDR3 in DNA: TGTGCCAGCAGTGCCGAGGACCACAGGGAAAGCAATCAGCCCCAGCATTTT. This translates into CASSAEDHRESNQPQHF.